This T cell receptor beta chain was sequenced during a study of T cells in Graves' hyperthyroidism and ophthalmopathy. Germline V lookup: CDR1 SQVTM, CDR2 ANQGSEA. This CDR3 is built from 14 residues. The V segment lost 1 base and the J segment 3 bases; nucleotides outside the gene matches: 5. It was RNA transcripts that yielded the amplified TCR beta CDR3 regions. HTBI primers were employed in a first-round RT-PCR of the TCR CDR3. One entry per CDR3 protein, called by TCRdb with MiXCR from the multiplex PCR reads. The table has about 380,000 distinct CDR3 sequences, approximately 13% seen once. This chain connects TRBV29-1 to TRBJ2-5; 7 nucleotides line up with TRBD1. The sequencing input was blood. The origin of this receptor is a man aged 30-40 years with Graves' hyperthyroidism that later progressed to Graves' ophthalmopathy. CDR3 protein: CSVEVGQPEETQYF. In DNA form, the CDR3 reads TGCAGCGTTGAAGTGGGACAGCCCGAAGAGACCCAGTACTTC.